Following are 2 T cell receptor beta chains from one sample sequenced in a study of PD-1 blockade in classical Hodgkin lymphoma. Every patient was affected by relapse after autologous stem cell transplantation, while exposure to brentuximab vedotin was not uniform. TCRdb's table, derived via immunoSEQ multiplex PCR, lists solely in-frame clones and lacks some. The sample lists over 45,000 clones; around 67% were seen once. The sample in question was peripheral blood mononuclear cells (PBMCs), obtained before the second cycle of nivolumab. The receptors were sampled from a human donor with classical Hodgkin lymphoma.

The rearrangement joins TRBV7-7 to TRBJ2-2; no clear D gene. CDR1 is SSHAT and CDR2 is FNYEAQ in the germline V gene (reference sequence). With 4 bases removed from V and 3 bases from J, the gap between germline ends came to 15 bases. The CDR3 has 16 residues. Written as DNA, the CDR3 is TGTGCCAGCAGCTCCCGTGTTGGGGATGACACCGGGGAGCTGTTTTTT. Translating gives CASSSRVGDDTGELFF.

V usage is TRBV11-2 and J usage is TRBJ1-5, with D possibly being TRBD1 (6 bases). The V gene lost 8 bases and the J gene lost 9 bases, with 20 bases spanning the gap. The CDR3 consists of 14 residues. Germline V gene lookup returns CDR1 SGHAT and CDR2 FQNNGV. The CDR3: CASAPGGAGWPQHF. The CDR3 DNA follows: TGTGCCAGCGCCCCCGGGGGGGCGGGATGGCCCCAGCATTTT.